This passage covers 24 T cell receptor beta chains from one sample sequenced in a study of blood T cell repertoires in COVID-19. The table came from immunoSEQ multiplex PCR; TCRdb's copy has only in-frame clones and leaves some out. Of 200,000 to 250,000 clones in the sample, about 89% were seen once. The sequencing sample was made of PBMCs or T cells enriched from blood (not recorded which). The receptors were sampled from a woman in her late teens or twenties who had recovered from COVID-19.

This chain uses TRBV2 with TRBJ2-1; 10 nucleotides match TRBD1. The germline gives CDR1 SNHLY, CDR2 FYNNEI. V gave up 3 bases and J gave up 3 bases; unmatched junction bases: 2. The CDR3 length is 15 residues. The CDR3 sequence is CASSDGQGDYNEQFF. CDR3 nucleotides: TGTGCCAGCAGTGACGGACAGGGGGACTACAATGAGCAGTTCTTC. The full variable domain, in which reference TRBV2 and TRBJ2-1 provide the parts outside the CDR3, is EPEVTQTPSHQVTQMGQEVILRCVPISNHLYFYWYRQILGQKVEFLVSFYNNEISEKSEIFDDQFSVERPDGSNFTLKIRSTKLEDSAMYFCASSDGQGDYNEQFFGPGTRLTVL.

The V and J genes are TRBV7-9 and TRBJ2-6; tentatively, D is TRBD2 (6 bases). Trimming removed 3 bases from V and 0 bases from J, with 12 bases in between. The length of the CDR3 is 17 residues. Germline V gene lookup returns CDR1 SEHNR and CDR2 FQNEAQ (reference sequence). The CDR3 DNA is TGTGCCAGCAGCTTTCGGACGGGAGACTCTGGGGCCAACGTCCTGACTTTC. Encoded protein: CASSFRTGDSGANVLTF.

The CDR3 DNA reads as TGTGCCAGTAGTTTCCTGACAGTGAGCTATGGCTACACCTTC. Amino acids: CASSFLTVSYGYTF. This rearrangement joins TRBV19 to TRBJ1-2, with D possibly being TRBD1 (5 bases). Germline V lookup: CDR1 LNHDA, CDR2 SQIVND (reference sequence). Trimming removed 5 bases from V and 4 bases from J, with 14 bases in between. The CDR3 totals 14 residues.

The gene calls are TRBV4-1 and TRBJ2-7; 8 nucleotides agree with TRBD2. The CDR3 length is 16 residues. The germline V gene has CDR1 MGHRA and CDR2 YSYEKL. V was clipped by 0 bases and J by 2 bases; unmatched bases: 6. The CDR3 DNA follows: TGCGCCAGCAGCCAAGATACTAGCGGCTTACCCTACGAGCAGTACTTC. Protein product: CASSQDTSGLPYEQYF.

The chain combines TRBV7-3 with TRBJ1-2; TRBD1 might be the D (6 bases). Germline CDR1 is SGHTA and CDR2 is FQGTGA. The CDR3 contains 13 residues. The V and J ends lost 4 bases and 6 bases respectively, with 12 bases between them. The CDR3 DNA is TGTGCCAGCAGCTCGATACAGGGTGATGGCTACACCTTC. It is translated as CASSSIQGDGYTF.

Comments on this clone: Within the sample, other DNA sequences also encode this same CDR3. CDR3 DNA sequence: TGTGCCAGCAGCGTAGAACCAGGCTATGGCTACACCTTC. Residues: CASSVEPGYGYTF. The chain joins TRBV9 to TRBJ1-2; D is undetermined. CDR1 SGDLS and CDR2 YYNGEE come from the germline V gene. V was clipped by 0 bases and J by 4 bases, with 7 bases between them. The CDR3 is made up of 13 amino acids.

V gene TRBV30 combines with J gene TRBJ1-6; D might be TRBD1 (5 bases). Germline V gene sequence: CDR1 GTSNPN, CDR2 SVGIG (reference sequence). The CDR3 length is 14 residues. Trimming pared 2 bases from V and 9 bases from J, leaving 14 bases between. CDR3 residues: CAWSIGGGSSPLHF. In DNA form, the CDR3 reads TGTGCCTGGAGTATTGGGGGAGGGAGTTCACCCCTCCACTTT. The full variable domain, with the rest looked up from reference TRBV30 and TRBJ1-6, is SQTIHQWPATLVQPVGSPLSLECTVEGTSNPNLYWYRQAAGRGLQLLFYSVGIGQISSEVPQNLSASRPQDRQFILSSKKLLLSDSGFYLCAWSIGGGSSPLHFGNGTRLTVT.

This clone occurred once. The chain carries TRBV6-2 or TRBV6-3 and TRBJ2-7, with TRBD1 as a possible D gene (6 bases). Germline CDR1 and CDR2: MNHEY and SVGEGT. V was pared by 2 bases and J by 3 bases, with 17 bases between. This CDR3 is 16 amino acids long. The chain's CDR3 is CASSYPLGQPYYEQYF. The CDR3, as DNA: TGTGCCAGCAGTTACCCACTCGGACAGCCCTACTACGAGCAGTACTTC.

The rearrangement uses TRBV7-8 and TRBJ1-5; D is unresolved. Trimming pared 5 bases from V and 0 bases from J, leaving 11 bases between. The CDR3 extends over 15 amino acids. CDR1 is SGHVS, CDR2 FQNEAQ, per germline. CDR3 DNA: TGTGCCAGCAGCGCCGATATACATAGCAATCAGCCCCAGCATTTT. Protein: CASSADIHSNQPQHF.

V usage is TRBV9 and J usage is TRBJ1-6, with D maybe TRBD1 (5 bases). Germline V gene sequence: CDR1 SGDLS, CDR2 YYNGEE. V gave up 0 bases and J gave up 7 bases, with 11 bases separating them. This CDR3 is built from 15 residues. CDR3 coding DNA: TGTGCCAGCAGCGTAGAAACAGGCAGGAATTCACCCCTCCACTTT. Amino acid sequence: CASSVETGRNSPLHF.

As DNA, the CDR3 is TGTGCCAGCAGCCAAAACGCGGGCGCCTACGAGCAGTACTTC. This codes for CASSQNAGAYEQYF. The chain couples TRBV14 to TRBJ2-7, with D perhaps matching TRBD2 (5 bases). CDR1 is SGHDN, CDR2 FVKESK, per germline. Trimming took off 2 bases at V and 2 bases at J, with 10 bases between the two ends. The CDR3 runs 14 residues.

The chain uses TRBV7-8 and TRBJ1-2, with D perhaps matching TRBD1 (5 bases). V was trimmed by 1 base and J by 8 bases, leaving 14 bases between them. From germline, CDR1 is SGHVS and CDR2 FQNEAQ. This CDR3 has 14 residues. The CDR3 DNA is TGTGCCAGCAGCTTAGGTGTGACAGTGAGGGGCTACACCTTC. This sequence encodes CASSLGVTVRGYTF.

The rearrangement links TRBV19 to TRBJ1-5, with D perhaps matching TRBD1 (5 bases). Germline V gene data show CDR1 as LNHDA and CDR2 as SQIVND (reference sequence). Trimming cost V 8 bases and J 9 bases, with 17 bases left between them. The CDR3 runs 13 residues. CDR3 sequence: CASGQQELPPQHF. The CDR3 DNA is TGTGCCAGTGGACAACAGGAGTTGCCGCCCCAGCATTTT.

The chain links TRBV27 to TRBJ2-7; 7 positions agree with TRBD1. The germline gives CDR1 MNHEY, CDR2 SMNVEV (reference sequence). V lost 5 bases, J lost 2 bases, and 9 bases stayed unmatched. CDR3 length: 15 amino acids. The CDR3 DNA sequence: TGTGCCAGCAGTCCCTCCCGACAGGGACCCTACGAGCAGTACTTC. The encoded protein is CASSPSRQGPYEQYF.

The CDR3 DNA reads as TGTGCCAGCAGCCGGGGGGACTACGAGCAGTACTTC. Translated, it gives CASSRGDYEQYF. The gene calls are TRBV6-5 and TRBJ2-7; TRBD2 matches 7 bases. CDR1 is MNHEY, CDR2 SVGAGI, per germline. The CDR3 covers 12 residues. V lost 6 bases to trimming and J lost 3 bases; unmatched junction nucleotides: 2.

This chain connects TRBV7-8 to TRBJ1-2, with a possible D match to TRBD1 (5 bases). This CDR3 spans 16 amino acids. Looked up from germline, CDR1 is SGHVS and CDR2 is FQNEAQ. Trimming removed 3 bases from V and 0 bases from J, with 14 bases in between. CDR3 DNA sequence: TGTGCCAGCAGCTTGGGGACTGGTTTTACTAACTATGGCTACACCTTC. This encodes CASSLGTGFTNYGYTF.

The chain's CDR3 is CASSSNRGYQETQYF. In nucleotides, the CDR3 is TGTGCCAGCAGTTCGAACAGGGGGTACCAAGAGACCCAGTACTTC. The gene calls are TRBV28 and TRBJ2-5; 8 nucleotides line up with TRBD1. Germline CDR1 reads MDHEN; CDR2 reads SYDVKM. The CDR3 is 15 residues long. The ends lost 4 bases at V and 0 bases at J; junction bases unmatched: 4. The full variable domain, completed using reference TRBV28 and TRBJ2-5, is DVKVTQSSRYLVKRTGEKVFLECVQDMDHENMFWYRQDPGLGLRLIYFSYDVKMKEKGDIPEGYSVSREKKERFSLILESASTNQTSMYLCASSSNRGYQETQYFGPGTRLLVL.

The chain has TRBV5-5 and TRBJ1-2, with D unclear. This CDR3 spans 13 amino acids. Trimming pared 0 bases from V and 6 bases from J, leaving 9 bases between. Germline V CDR1 and CDR2: SGHKS, YYEKEE (reference sequence). CDR3 sequence: CASSLGVEDGYTF. The CDR3 DNA reads as TGTGCCAGCAGCTTGGGGGTTGAGGATGGCTACACCTTC.

The chain combines TRBV18 with TRBJ1-1, with D perhaps TRBD1 (6 bases). The CDR3 is 17 amino acids. CDR1 and CDR2 from the germline V gene are KGHSH and LQKENI. Trimming took off 3 bases at V and 3 bases at J, with 20 bases between the two ends. The DNA for the CDR3 is TGTGCCAGCTCACCGATCGAAAACAGGGTCGTGGACACTGAAGCTTTCTTT. Its protein product is CASSPIENRVVDTEAFF.

Remarks on this clone: This CDR3 is also generated by other DNA sequences in the sample. This chain joins TRBV11-3 and TRBJ2-5, with D maybe TRBD2 (5 bases). Trimming shortened V by 5 bases and J by 5 bases, and 12 bases separated the two germline ends. Germline V gene data show CDR1 as SGHNT and CDR2 as YENEEA. CDR3 length: 13 amino acids. CDR3 in amino acids: CASSPRPGETQYF. The CDR3 nucleotides read TGTGCCAGCAGCCCCAGACCGGGGGAGACCCAGTACTTC.

The V call is TRBV7-9, the J call TRBJ1-5; D may be TRBD1 (5 bases). CDR3 size: 14 residues. Germline V gene sequence: CDR1 SEHNR, CDR2 FQNEAQ (reference sequence). Trimming took 6 bases from V and 4 from J, leaving 13 bases between them. CDR3: CASSPNGGNQPQHF. CDR3 nucleotides: TGTGCCAGCAGTCCTAACGGGGGAAATCAGCCCCAGCATTTT.

The V call is TRBV28, the J call TRBJ2-5; 8 bases align to TRBD1. The CDR3 is 15 amino acids. CDR1 and CDR2 from the germline V gene are MDHEN and SYDVKM. Germline trimming cut 4 bases from V and 5 bases from J; bases unmatched to any gene: 9. The CDR3 spells CASSSGQGLWETQYF. The CDR3 DNA reads TGTGCCAGCAGTTCCGGACAGGGCTTATGGGAGACCCAGTACTTC.

The rearrangement joins TRBV4-1 to TRBJ2-2, with 7 bases lining up with TRBD2. This CDR3 is built from 16 residues. In germline, CDR1 is MGHRA, CDR2 YSYEKL. The trim removed 4 bases at V and 1 base at J, leaving 6 bases unmatched. CDR3 sequence (DNA): TGCGCCAGCAGCCGGGACTATAACCTGAACACCGGGGAGCTGTTTTTT. Translating gives CASSRDYNLNTGELFF.

The V gene is TRBV24-1, the J gene TRBJ1-2, with D possibly TRBD1 on 5 matching bases. V was trimmed by 4 bases and J by 1 base, leaving 6 bases between them. The CDR3 sequence is 13 residues long. Germline V gives CDR1 KGHDR, CDR2 SFDVKD. This CDR3 is CATSERGNYGYTF. CDR3 nucleotide sequence: TGTGCCACCAGTGAAAGGGGTAACTATGGCTACACCTTC.